This TCR beta chain originates from a study of identical twins. V was trimmed by 4 bases and J by 3 bases, leaving 13 bases between them. CDR1 and CDR2 (germline): SGHRS, YFSETQ. This CDR3 region has 15 residues. A single record per CDR3 protein comes from TCRdb applying MiXCR to the 5' RACE reads. Seen here are roughly 690,000 distinct CDR3 sequences, over 5% observed once, and the top ten hold 1.5% to 2%. The receptor comes from a man aged 18 to 29 in good health. Sequenced material: naive T cells sorted from blood. The V call is TRBV5-1, the J call TRBJ2-2, with D maybe TRBD2 (6 bases). The CDR3 here is CASSQTPSDTGELFF. The CDR3, as DNA: TGCGCCAGCAGCCAGACCCCTAGCGACACCGGGGAGCTGTTTTTT. The full variable domain, completed using reference TRBV5-1 and TRBJ2-2, is KAGVTQTPRYLIKTRGQQVTLSCSPISGHRSVSWYQQTPGQGLQFLFEYFSETQRNKGNFPGRFSGRQFSNSRSEMNVSTLELGDSALYLCASSQTPSDTGELFFGEGSRLTVL.